This TCR beta chain was observed in a study of T cell responses to AZD1222 COVID-19 vaccine. Study outcomes and limitations: Unmutated regions of variants are reportedly targeted by nearly half of spike-specific TCRs. Just a handful of AZD1222 recipients were seropositive at baseline.

The table came from immunoSEQ multiplex PCR; TCRdb's copy has only in-frame clones and leaves some out. This table has about 100,000 clones, 88% appearing once. The V segment lost 5 bases and the J segment 1 base; nucleotides outside the gene matches: 20. The CDR3 sequence is 20 residues long. Germline-derived CDR1 and CDR2 are PRHDT and FYEKMQ (reference sequence). On this clone itself: The antigen is undetermined.

This specimen was peripheral blood, taken on day 0 of AZD1222 vaccination. This TCR was recovered from an adult in good health. This rearrangement joins TRBV13 to TRBJ1-1; 9 positions match TRBD1. DNA of the CDR3: TGTGCCAGCAGCCGTTCCGGGACAGGGTCATATTTGGGAAGGAACACTGAAGCTTTCTTT. Its protein is CASSRSGTGSYLGRNTEAFF. The complete variable domain, with remaining parts taken from reference TRBV13 and TRBJ1-1, reads AAGVIQSPRHLIKEKRETATLKCYPIPRHDTVYWYQQGPGQDPQFLISFYEKMQSDKGSIPDRFSAQQFSDYHSELNMSSLELGDSALYFCASSRSGTGSYLGRNTEAFFGQGTRLTVV.